A selection of T cell receptor beta chains follows, all from one sample in a study of T cell responses to AZD1222 COVID-19 vaccine. Libraries were prepared by immunoSEQ multiplex PCR; TCRdb keeps only in-frame clonotypes and omits some of them. In the table there are about 97,000 clones, around 88% of which are singletons. Sequencing was performed on peripheral blood, taken on day 0 of AZD1222 vaccination. The receptor set was obtained from an adult in good health. Each CDR3 is given with its conserved first and last residue. A D gene is named only where the DNA matches it firmly. Expanded clones are given a class, and other clones once, few, many or no size at all.

d_gene	abundance	j_gene	v_gene	CDR3nt	CDR3aa
-	-	TRBJ2-5	TRBV11-1	TGTGCCAGCACCCAGGACAGTTGGGAGACCCAGTACTTC	CASTQDSWETQYF
TRBD1	-	TRBJ1-1	TRBV5-1	TGCGCCAGCAGCTTGGACAGGGGATATCTAGGGGACACTGAAGCTTTCTTT	CASSLDRGYLGDTEAFF
-	-	TRBJ2-1	TRBV5-4	TGTGCCAGCAGCCAACAGAGAGAGCAGTTCTTC	CASSQQREQFF
-	-	TRBJ2-7	TRBV7-9	TGTGCCAGCAGCTTGGGGGACGGACGCTCCTACGAGCAGTACTTC	CASSLGDGRSYEQYF
-	-	TRBJ1-5	TRBV28	TGTGCCAGCAGTTTACAGGTAGGGAATCAGCCCCAGCATTTT	CASSLQVGNQPQHF
-	-	TRBJ1-2	TRBV7-2	TGTGCCAGCAGCTTATTCGCTCAGAACGTCTACGGCTACACCTTC	CASSLFAQNVYGYTF
-	-	TRBJ1-3	TRBV7-3	TGTGCCAGCAGCCCCGCCCGCGGCTCTGGAAACACCATATATTTT	CASSPARGSGNTIYF
-	-	TRBJ2-7	TRBV3-1/TRBV3-2	TGTGCCAGCAGCCAAGGGAGTGAGCAGTACTTC	CASSQGSEQYF
-	-	TRBJ2-7	TRBV5-4	TGTGCCAGCAGCTTGAGGGGAAGGTCCTACGAGCAGTACTTC	CASSLRGRSYEQYF
TRBD1	-	TRBJ2-1	TRBV24-1	TGTGCCACCAGTGACCCTCGACAGGGGAGCTCCTACAATGAGCAGTTCTTC	CATSDPRQGSSYNEQFF
TRBD2	-	TRBJ2-7	TRBV19	TGTGCCAGTAGTGCCCGTGGGCGGGAGTACGAGCAGTACTTC	CASSARGREYEQYF
-	-	TRBJ1-4	TRBV2	TGTGCCAGCAGTGAACGAAGGAGGGTAGCAACTAATGAAAAACTGTTTTTT	CASSERRRVATNEKLFF
-	-	TRBJ2-7	TRBV11-2	TGTGCCAGCAGCTTTTCGGCAGGCCCCTCCTACGAGCAGTACTTC	CASSFSAGPSYEQYF
TRBD2	-	TRBJ2-1	TRBV24-1	TGTGCCACCAGTGACCAAGCTAGCGGGAGGGCCAATGAGCAGTTCTTC	CATSDQASGRANEQFF
-	-	TRBJ1-5	TRBV9	TGTGCCAGCAGCGGCGGGGAGTGGGGTCAGCCCCAGCATTTT	CASSGGEWGQPQHF
-	-	TRBJ2-5	TRBV4-1	TGCGCCAGCAGCCAAGATCTTGGGCAGACCCAGTACTTC	CASSQDLGQTQYF
-	few	TRBJ2-3	TRBV7-2	TGTGCCAGCAGCTTAGTGATGGATACGCAGTATTTT	CASSLVMDTQYF
TRBD1	-	TRBJ1-2	TRBV13	TGTGCCAGCAGCGCCCGGGACAGGGAGCTCTATGGCTACACCTTC	CASSARDRELYGYTF
-	-	TRBJ1-2	TRBV6-5	TGTGCCAGCAGGTCCCCAGGAACTAACTATGGCTACACCTTC	CASRSPGTNYGYTF
-	-	TRBJ1-2	TRBV10-3	TGTGCCATCAGTGGCGTAGGGAACTATGGCTACACCTTC	CAISGVGNYGYTF
-	few	TRBJ2-1	TRBV11-2	TGTGCCAGCAGCTTGGATGCAGGCCACAATGAGCAGTTCTTC	CASSLDAGHNEQFF
TRBD1	-	TRBJ1-2	TRBV6-5	TGTGCCAGCAGCTCAGCAGGGACAGGCAACTATGGCTACACCTTC	CASSSAGTGNYGYTF
-	-	TRBJ1-5	TRBV7-2	TGTGCCAGCAGCTTAAAAGGCGGGTCCGGCAATCAGCCCCAGCATTTT	CASSLKGGSGNQPQHF
-	-	TRBJ2-2	TRBV5-6	TGTGCCAGCAGCTCCGCAGTGATCGCGAACACCGGGGAGCTGTTTTTT	CASSSAVIANTGELFF
-	-	TRBJ1-4	TRBV28	TGTGCCAGCAGTTCCGCGGCAGGAAATAATGAAAAACTGTTTTTT	CASSSAAGNNEKLFF
TRBD2	-	TRBJ2-7	TRBV5-1	TGCGCCAGCAGCTTGGGCGGGGGGGACGAGCAGTACTTC	CASSLGGGDEQYF
-	-	TRBJ1-1	TRBV28	TGTGCCAGCCAGCTTTTGAACACTGAAGCTTTCTTT	CASQLLNTEAFF
-	-	TRBJ2-7	TRBV29-1	TGCAGCGTTGGGGGGCCCGGGAGACCCTCCTACGAGCAGTACTTC	CSVGGPGRPSYEQYF
-	-	TRBJ2-1	TRBV7-9	TGTGCCAGCAGCTTAGGGGTAGGCAATGAGCAGTTCTTC	CASSLGVGNEQFF
-	-	TRBJ1-3	TRBV11-2	TGTGCCAGTACCTCCGGAGCCGGGACGGTGTCTGGAAACACCATATATTTT	CASTSGAGTVSGNTIYF
-	-	TRBJ2-7	TRBV28	TGTGGGTCCGCGGGGAACTCCTACGAGCAGTACTTC	CGSAGNSYEQYF
TRBD1	-	TRBJ2-2	TRBV6-1	TGTGCCAGCAGTGTCCGGACAGGGACGAACACCGGGGAGCTGTTTTTT	CASSVRTGTNTGELFF
-	-	TRBJ2-7	TRBV28	TGTGCCAGCAGTCGACAGTCCTACGAGCAGTACTTC	CASSRQSYEQYF
-	-	TRBJ1-6	TRBV7-8	TGTGCCAGCAGCTTAAGGGACGGGTCTAATTCACCCCTCCACTTT	CASSLRDGSNSPLHF
-	-	TRBJ1-5	TRBV2	TGTGCCAGCAGTTCCAAATTGCAGGGATTACAGCCCCAGCATTTT	CASSSKLQGLQPQHF
-	-	TRBJ1-6	TRBV27	TGTGCCAGCAGTTTATTCCAGGGAACCTATAATTCACCCCTCCACTTT	CASSLFQGTYNSPLHF
TRBD1	-	TRBJ2-1	TRBV13	TGTGCCAGCCGGGACAGGCCCTCGCAGTTCTTC	CASRDRPSQFF
-	-	TRBJ2-6	TRBV5-4	TGTGCCAGCAGTGGTGGGGCCAACGTCCTGACTTTC	CASSGGANVLTF
TRBD1	-	TRBJ2-3	TRBV7-8	TGTGCCAGCAGCTCCCAGGACAGGAGCACAGATACGCAGTATTTT	CASSSQDRSTDTQYF
-	-	TRBJ2-1	TRBV4-1	TGCGCCAGCAGCCCTAATAACAGGGCGGACTCAAATGAGCAGTTCTTC	CASSPNNRADSNEQFF